Each of the 16 T cell receptor beta chains below was sequenced from the same sample in a study of shared clonotypes between healthy human individuals. Libraries were prepared by immunoSEQ multiplex PCR; TCRdb keeps only in-frame clonotypes and omits some of them. The sample lists around 83,000 clones, 62% occurring once. Sequencing was done on a sample of memory CD8+ T cells sorted from blood. Subset specified: CD45RO+ cells pooled with CCR7-negative TemRA cells. These receptors were taken from a man aged 30 to 39 in good health.

The chain couples TRBV4-1 to TRBJ2-5; a weak D match, TRBD2 (6 bases). Deletions cut 4 bases from V and 5 bases from J, with 14 bases between. The CDR3 runs to 14 residues. From germline, CDR1 is MGHRA and CDR2 YSYEKL. The CDR3 reads CASSPTTSPETQYF. The CDR3, as DNA: TGCGCCAGCAGCCCCACGACTAGTCCCGAGACCCAGTACTTC.

J is TRBJ1-1 and V is TRBV2; TRBD1 agrees at 7 bases. Per germline, CDR1 SNHLY and CDR2 FYNNEI. The CDR3 consists of 17 residues. The V and J ends lost 4 bases and 0 bases, in that order; junction bases with no gene match: 11. CDR3 region: CASSGQGFRRMNTEAFF. The DNA of the CDR3 is TGTGCCAGCAGTGGACAGGGTTTTCGTCGGATGAACACTGAAGCTTTCTTT.

The V call is TRBV6-1, the J call TRBJ1-5, with D perhaps TRBD1 (6 bases). V dropped 1 base and J dropped 9 bases, with 16 bases sitting between them. The germline V gene has CDR1 MNHNS and CDR2 SASEGT. This CDR3 has 15 amino acids. DNA for the CDR3: TGTGCCAGCAGTGAAGGAGGGGGGGAGTATCGGCCCCAGCATTTT. Translation gives CASSEGGGEYRPQHF.

This clone appeared a few times. V usage is TRBV5-1 and J usage is TRBJ1-1; no definite D call. Looked up from germline, CDR1 is SGHRS and CDR2 is YFSETQ. The CDR3 covers 15 residues. V lost 0 bases and J lost 0, with 9 bases in between. CDR3 DNA sequence: TGCGCCAGCAGCTTGGGGACGGTTATGAACACTGAAGCTTTCTTT. Protein: CASSLGTVMNTEAFF.

The CDR3 coding sequence is TGTGCCAGCAGTTCGCCCGGATACGAGCAGTACTTC. Translation: CASSSPGYEQYF. The gene calls are TRBV25-1 and TRBJ2-7; no reliable D call. This CDR3 is built from 12 residues. Trimming left V 5 bases short and J 4 bases short, with 9 bases between. Germline loops: CDR1 MGHDK, CDR2 SYGVNS.

V is TRBV5-1 and J is TRBJ2-2; D ambiguous. The germline CDR1 and CDR2 sequences are SGHRS and YFSETQ. This CDR3 is built from 14 residues. Trimming took off 4 bases at V and 0 bases at J, with 7 bases between the two ends. CDR3 DNA sequence: TGCGCCAGCAGCGACCTAACGAACACCGGGGAGCTGTTTTTT. It yields the protein CASSDLTNTGELFF.

The chain recombines TRBV5-5 with TRBJ2-7; D might be TRBD1 (7 bases). Germline V CDR1 and CDR2: SGHKS, YYEKEE (reference sequence). V shed 0 bases and J shed 2 bases, with 12 bases lying between them. The CDR3 contains 15 residues. CDR3 DNA: TGTGCCAGCAGCTTGGGGGCGGGACAGACCTACGAGCAGTACTTC. As protein: CASSLGAGQTYEQYF.

The genes are TRBV7-9 and TRBJ2-7; D not resolved. V was pared by 6 bases and J by 3 bases, with 9 bases between. The V gene's germline CDR1 is SEHNR and CDR2 FQNEAQ (reference sequence). This CDR3 is 12 amino acids long. This CDR3 reads CASRADFYEQYF. The DNA for the CDR3 is TGTGCCAGCAGAGCCGACTTCTACGAGCAGTACTTC.

This clone was recorded once. The chain uses TRBV6-5 and TRBJ1-1; D ambiguous. CDR1 and CDR2 (germline): MNHEY, SVGAGI. This CDR3 region has 14 residues. Trimming took off 10 bases at V and 5 bases at J, with 20 bases between the two ends. The CDR3 spells CAIASRGLKTEAFF. DNA of the CDR3: TGTGCCATCGCTTCTCGGGGTCTTAAGACTGAAGCTTTCTTT.

The chain couples TRBV6-4 to TRBJ2-3; 7 bases map to TRBD1. This CDR3 is built from 14 residues. The germline CDR1 and CDR2 sequences are MRHNA and SNTAGT. The V gene end was trimmed by 6 bases and the J gene end by 8 bases; junction bases not matched to a gene: 11. CDR3 coding DNA: TGTGCCAGCAGCGCCGGGACAGAAGTCGGTACGCAGTATTTT. It encodes CASSAGTEVGTQYF.

The chain's CDR3 is CAWSSSSGNTIYF. The CDR3 DNA reads TGTGCCTGGAGTTCCAGCTCTGGAAACACCATATATTTT. The genes are TRBV30 and TRBJ1-3; the D is unclear. Germline CDR1 GTSNPN, CDR2 SVGIG (reference sequence). The CDR3 has 13 amino acids. Trimming cost V 2 bases and J 0 bases, with 5 bases left between them.

V usage is TRBV6-5 and J usage is TRBJ2-7, with D hard to call. Deletions cut 5 bases from V and 3 bases from J, with 5 bases between. Germline V lookup: CDR1 MNHEY, CDR2 SVGAGI. The CDR3 totals 11 residues. The CDR3 nucleotides read TGTGCCAGCAGTCTCGGCTACGAGCAGTACTTC. Translating it yields CASSLGYEQYF.

This clone was seen more than once but under ten times. This chain joins TRBV19 and TRBJ1-1; D perhaps matches TRBD1 (5 bases). The germline V gene has CDR1 LNHDA and CDR2 SQIVND (reference sequence). This CDR3 is 14 amino acids long. Trimming removed 2 bases at V and 0 bases at J, with 7 bases between. The CDR3 DNA is TGTGCCAGTAGTATATGGGGACTGAACACTGAAGCTTTCTTT. This translates into CASSIWGLNTEAFF. The full variable domain, rest sourced from reference TRBV19 and TRBJ1-1, is DGGITQSPKYLFRKEGQNVTLSCEQNLNHDAMYWYRQDPGQGLRLIYYSQIVNDFQKGDIAEGYSVSREKKESFPLTVTSAQKNPTAFYLCASSIWGLNTEAFFGQGTRLTVV.

This sequence joins TRBV6-6 and TRBJ1-3; perhaps TRBD1 as D (5 bases). Germline CDR1 and CDR2: MNHNY and SVGAGI (reference sequence). The CDR3 has 12 amino acids. V lost 10 bases to trimming and J lost 5 bases, with 12 bases between them. The CDR3 here is CATTTDRNTIYF. The CDR3 DNA reads as TGTGCCACTACGACAGATAGAAACACCATATATTTT.

This clone was counted between two and nine times. A much bigger clone sits one base away, suggesting this may be a read error. Other DNA sequences within the sample encode an identical CDR3. The chain joins TRBV4-1 to TRBJ1-5, with no clear D. V was cut by 0 bases and J by 1 base, with 7 bases left in between. This CDR3 spans 15 amino acids. Germline V CDR1 and CDR2: MGHRA, YSYEKL. CDR3 residues: CASSQDQGSNQPQHF. CDR3 DNA: TGCGCCAGCAGCCAAGATCAAGGAAGCAATCAGCCCCAGCATTTT.

This chain links TRBV28 with TRBJ2-5, with TRBD1 as a possible D gene (6 bases). Germline-derived CDR1 and CDR2 are MDHEN and SYDVKM. The CDR3 consists of 13 residues. The germline V and J ends were trimmed by 5 bases and 10 bases, with 17 bases remaining between them. The CDR3 DNA sequence: TGTGCCAGCAGTCCAGGGACATCCCAGGGCCAGTACTTC. It yields the protein CASSPGTSQGQYF.